This T cell receptor beta chain was sequenced in a study of CD8 T cells in Susac syndrome. The study, taken as a whole, reports: The TCR sequencing and HLA analysis in the study involved a relatively small number of individuals, as the study acknowledged.

After extraction with the RNeasy kit, roughly 0.45 to 1 ug of the RNA was reverse transcribed using random hexamers. Amplification of TCR beta CDR3 used immunoSEQ multiplex PCR across 54 Vbeta and 13 Jbeta. TCRdb analysed the immunoSEQ multiplex PCR reads with MiXCR anew, one entry per CDR3 protein. The data contain 150,000 or so distinct CDR3 sequences, 90% to 95% of them seen just once; the ten biggest clones take up roughly 0.08%. This clonotype has more than one count but fewer than ten. Its cognate antigen is unknown. This CDR3 has 17 amino acids. The V and J ends lost 5 bases and 3 bases respectively, with 19 bases between them. Germline-derived CDR1 and CDR2 are SGHVS and FQNEAQ. Healthy donors constituted the control group, matched for age and sex. Both CD4+ and CD8+ T cells were negatively isolated, and TEMRA cells underwent FACS enrichment.

The sequence was obtained from a human donor in good health. The sample was CD4+ T cells from PBMCs. The J gene is TRBJ1-4, the V gene TRBV7-8; D not resolved. The CDR3 nucleotides read TGTGCCAGCAGCCCTGGCCGATGGGTGGGCCCTAATGAAAAACTGTTTTTT. Protein product: CASSPGRWVGPNEKLFF.